This is a list of T cell receptor beta chains from one sample in a study of T-cell memory formation after mild COVID-19. MiXCR, applied by TCRdb to the 5' RACE reads, yields one record per CDR3 protein. The sample lists about 150,000 distinct CDR3 sequences; approximately 5.7% were seen once. Material: PBMCs or a T cell subset sorted from them (not recorded which). The receptors here all came from an adult woman who had mild COVID-19 (a few samples of this study predate the infection). Cell type and time point are not known. The CDR3 runs from the conserved cysteine through the conserved F or W. Fields, in order: CDR3 protein, V gene, J gene, D gene. A D gene is named only where the DNA matches it firmly.

CASSVSGTNSPLHF	TRBV9	TRBJ1-6	NA
CSVGGTAQETQYF	TRBV29-1	TRBJ2-5	NA
CASRDGYTEAFF	TRBV3-1	TRBJ1-1	NA
CASSYRGYGSSGANVLTF	TRBV27	TRBJ2-6	NA
CASSWDRGDEQFF	TRBV7-3	TRBJ2-1	NA
CASSSHGAGTRDTQYF	TRBV12-3/TRBV12-4	TRBJ2-3	NA
CASSLGGAATTDTQYF	TRBV5-1	TRBJ2-3	NA
CSASPLTSGGHAYEQYF	TRBV20-1	TRBJ2-7	TRBD2
CASRSLAGGPGEQFF	TRBV12-3/TRBV12-4	TRBJ2-1	TRBD2
CASSFRRVTDTQYF	TRBV27	TRBJ2-3	NA
CASSLTGGRALGEQFF	TRBV7-6	TRBJ2-1	TRBD2
CASSPTPGTGARTDTQYF	TRBV5-1	TRBJ2-3	TRBD1
CASSLGLAGGNGEQYF	TRBV5-4	TRBJ2-7	TRBD2
CASSLAGYGYTF	TRBV5-6	TRBJ1-2	NA
CATSTLRDPRNEQFF	TRBV15	TRBJ2-1	NA
CASSSVGRFSYNEQFF	TRBV9	TRBJ2-1	NA
CASSRSGTVNTEAFF	TRBV19	TRBJ1-1	TRBD1
CSVGQGSTDTQYF	TRBV29-1	TRBJ2-3	NA
CSASYGGSLNEQFF	TRBV20-1	TRBJ2-1	NA
CASSFQGAGELFF	TRBV12-3/TRBV12-4	TRBJ2-2	NA
CASSTGLNNQPQHF	TRBV5-1	TRBJ1-5	NA
CASSKRGKRRGETQYF	TRBV21-1	TRBJ2-5	NA
CASSPLGWNEQFF	TRBV7-3	TRBJ2-1	NA
CSVEPTGPYNEQFF	TRBV29-1	TRBJ2-1	NA
CASSPGTVTMNTEAFF	TRBV18	TRBJ1-1	TRBD1
CASSPHPRQPQHF	TRBV18	TRBJ1-5	NA
CASRRTGEIYEQYF	TRBV6-2/TRBV6-3	TRBJ2-7	TRBD1
CASSTLSQGEAFF	TRBV12-3/TRBV12-4	TRBJ1-1	NA
CSVGRIQRGAYNEQFF	TRBV29-1	TRBJ2-1	TRBD2
CASSLVATSTDTQYF	TRBV5-6	TRBJ2-3	NA
CASSLGVTYEQYF	TRBV12-3/TRBV12-4	TRBJ2-7	NA
CASSLEDTSWGYTF	TRBV5-1	TRBJ1-2	NA
CSVEDRLSTDTQYF	TRBV29-1	TRBJ2-3	NA
CASSLRGMGNEQFF	TRBV12-3/TRBV12-4	TRBJ2-1	NA
CASTADRDILRSGANVLTF	TRBV23-1	TRBJ2-6	TRBD1
CASSPIGGLAGSNEQFF	TRBV9	TRBJ2-1	NA
CSTRQGGTYEQYF	TRBV29-1	TRBJ2-7	TRBD1
CAWRGRGQSTYNSPLHF	TRBV30	TRBJ1-6	NA
CAINPTGGQETQYF	TRBV10-3	TRBJ2-5	TRBD2
CASSPQPQGLRDEQFF	TRBV5-5	TRBJ2-1	NA
CSVEVGEETQYF	TRBV29-1	TRBJ2-5	NA
CASSLDSGLAGLGRTDTQYF	TRBV5-1	TRBJ2-3	TRBD2
CASSSRTSGNGNEQFF	TRBV5-1	TRBJ2-1	TRBD2
CASREGFEGNTIYF	TRBV5-1	TRBJ1-3	NA
CASSLDVQRVDTQYF	TRBV5-6	TRBJ2-3	NA
CASSPFRGGYGYTF	TRBV14	TRBJ1-2	NA
CASSIKQGNNEQFF	TRBV7-8	TRBJ2-1	NA
CSGGLAGAGEQYF	TRBV29-1	TRBJ2-7	TRBD2